These 8 T cell receptor beta chains share one sample of origin, sequenced in a study of CD4+ T cells in melanoma. TCRdb's copy holds only in-frame clones and misses some; the assay was immunoSEQ multiplex PCR. This sample carries more than 110,000 clones, nearly 95% of them seen once, and the ten largest clones take about 1.5%. The source is a human donor with melanoma.

This chain joins TRBV6-6 and TRBJ1-2, with D hard to call. Germline CDR1 and CDR2: MNHNY and SVGAGI (reference sequence). This CDR3 is 12 amino acids long. Trimming cost V 6 bases and J 2 bases, with 7 bases left between them. The CDR3: CASSPSNYGYTF. The CDR3 coding sequence is TGTGCCAGCAGCCCCAGCAACTATGGCTACACCTTC.

This chain uses TRBV23-1 with TRBJ2-1; 8 nucleotides align to TRBD1. TRBV23-1 belongs to the ORF category, with a function that is uncertain. This CDR3 spans 17 amino acids. The V and J ends lost 0 bases and 10 bases, in that order; junction bases with no gene match: 14. The CDR3 here is CASSQSPGQGLNLEQFF. In DNA form, the CDR3 reads TGCGCCAGCAGTCAATCGCCCGGACAGGGACTGAATCTAGAGCAGTTCTTC.

The J gene is TRBJ2-3, the V gene TRBV4-2, with 7 bases identical to TRBD2. Trimming removed 5 bases from V and 2 bases from J; junction bases left unmatched: 7. CDR1 and CDR2 (germline): LGHNA, YNFKEQ. There are 15 residues in the CDR3. The CDR3, as DNA: TGTGCCAGCAGCATCCGGGCGGGGGTCACAGATACGCAGTATTTT. Protein: CASSIRAGVTDTQYF.

This clone came up once. J is TRBJ2-5 and V is TRBV11-2; unclear D gene. V was shortened by 0 bases and J by 2 bases, with 13 bases between the two germline ends. From germline, CDR1 is SGHAT and CDR2 FQNNGV. This CDR3 is built from 16 residues. The CDR3 region has the DNA TGTGCCAGCAGCTTAGACCTCGGCAAGTCTCAAGAGACCCAGTACTTC. Its translation: CASSLDLGKSQETQYF.

This rearrangement joins TRBV6-5 to TRBJ2-7; maybe TRBD1 (5 bases). Germline V gives CDR1 MNHEY, CDR2 SVGAGI. The CDR3 length is 13 residues. Trimming left V 4 bases short and J 6 bases short, with 13 bases between. Here the CDR3 DNA reads TGTGCCAGCAGTTTCTTCACAGGAGCCGAGCAGTACTTC. Its protein product is CASSFFTGAEQYF.

This chain joins TRBV30 and TRBJ2-1; 7 positions agree with TRBD2. J was trimmed by 4 bases and V by 3 bases; bases with no gene match: 12. The length of the CDR3 is 16 residues. CDR1 is GTSNPN and CDR2 is SVGIG in the germline V gene (reference sequence). The CDR3 sequence: CAWRIGGDYLYNEQFF. For the CDR3, the DNA is TGTGCCTGGAGGATAGGAGGGGACTACCTATACAATGAGCAGTTCTTC.

The rearrangement links TRBV2 to TRBJ1-2; no firm D call. This CDR3 is 12 amino acids long. V gave up 10 bases and J gave up 2 bases, with 11 bases separating them. The V gene's germline CDR1 is SNHLY and CDR2 FYNNEI. In DNA, the CDR3 is TGTGCCATATCGTGGGGAAACTATGGCTACACCTTC. Translation gives CAISWGNYGYTF.

This rearrangement joins TRBV9 to TRBJ2-7; 10 bases line up with TRBD1. Germline V gene lookup returns CDR1 SGDLS and CDR2 YYNGEE. V trimming: 3 bases; J trimming: 3 bases; junction bases outside the gene matches: 3. This CDR3 region has 14 residues. This CDR3 reads CASSDGDRGYEQYF. For the CDR3, the DNA is TGTGCCAGCAGCGATGGGGACAGGGGCTACGAGCAGTACTTC.